This T cell receptor (beta chain) was identified during a study of shared clonotypes between healthy human individuals. Study information: The donor pool was made up of two women and a few men aged 18 to 49. General study points: Clonotype sharing across donors was expected to vary with sequencing depth. It was observed that roughly 5.5% of naive CD4 clonotypes were shared across a handful of donors.

This clone was seen at least ten times. Its specificity is not known. The same CDR3 arises from other DNA sequences in this sample as well. The table came from immunoSEQ multiplex PCR; TCRdb's copy has only in-frame clones and leaves some out. The table has about 680,000 clones, 74% seen once; the top ten hold approximately 1.8%. Germline CDR1 and CDR2: SGHRS and YFSETQ. Trimming left V 0 bases short and J 4 bases short, with 11 bases between. CDR3 size: 15 residues. Sequenced sample: memory CD4+ T cells sorted from blood. Described subset: CD45RA-negative fraction. This chain joins TRBV5-1 and TRBJ2-1, with a tentative D call TRBD2 (6 bases). The clonotype was recovered from a woman under 40 in good health. In DNA, the CDR3 is TGCGCCAGCAGCTTGGCCTCGGCGGGATACAATGAGCAGTTCTTC. Its protein is CASSLASAGYNEQFF.